This T cell receptor (beta chain) was sequenced in a study of control samples from healthy donors and cancer patients. Profiling relied on immunoSEQ multiplex PCR, and the TCRdb table lists in-frame clones only, not all of them. Of approximately 140,000 clones listed, less than 90% are singletons. Trimming took 5 bases from V and 0 from J; bases not matched to a gene: 11. CDR3 size: 17 residues. Germline V lookup: CDR1 MNHNY, CDR2 SVGAGI (reference sequence). This TCR came from a woman between 25 and 40 years old in good health. Sample: blood. The V and J genes are TRBV6-6 and TRBJ2-7; 9 bases are shared with TRBD1. The chain's CDR3 is CASSPTPGQGDSYEQYF. In DNA, the CDR3 is TGTGCCAGCAGTCCGACGCCGGGACAGGGTGACTCCTACGAGCAGTACTTC.